The 30 T cell receptor beta chains below come from one sample, sequenced in a study of blood T cell repertoires in COVID-19. Assay used: immunoSEQ multiplex PCR; TCRdb lists only in-frame clones, some missing. The sample holds 230,000 or so clones, 88% seen once. Sample: PBMCs or T cells enriched from blood (not recorded which). These receptor sequences come from a woman aged 45-59 years with acute COVID-19.

The chain uses TRBV7-9 and TRBJ2-5; TRBD2 agrees at 12 bases. The length of the CDR3 is 18 residues. The J segment lost 2 bases and the V segment lost 2 bases, leaving 9 bases of the junction unmatched. Germline values: CDR1 SEHNR, CDR2 FQNEAQ (reference sequence). This CDR3 reads CASSLLAGGAPAQETQYF. DNA of the CDR3: TGTGCCAGCAGCTTACTAGCGGGAGGGGCACCGGCACAAGAGACCCAGTACTTC.

The rearrangement uses TRBV5-4 and TRBJ2-7; 13 bases line up with TRBD2. Trimming removed 1 base from V and 6 bases from J; junction bases left unmatched: 4. Germline V CDR1 and CDR2: SGHNT, YYREEE (reference sequence). This CDR3 contains 15 residues. CDR3 loop: CASSLFRLAGGEQYF. DNA of the CDR3: TGTGCCAGCAGCTTGTTCCGACTAGCGGGAGGCGAGCAGTACTTC. Full variable domain (outside the CDR3, taken from reference TRBV5-4 and TRBJ2-7): ETGVTQSPTHLIKTRGQQVTLRCSSQSGHNTVSWYQQALGQGPQFIFQYYREEENGRGNFPPRFSGLQFPNYSSELNVNALELDDSALYLCASSLFRLAGGEQYFGPGTRLTVT.

This sequence joins TRBV28 and TRBJ1-2, with a tentative D call TRBD1 (6 bases). Per germline, CDR1 MDHEN and CDR2 SYDVKM. The CDR3 sequence is 14 residues long. The V gene lost 5 bases and the J gene lost 2 bases, with 12 bases spanning the gap. CDR3 loop: CASSSTRGNYGYTF. The DNA for the CDR3 is TGTGCCAGCAGTAGCACAAGGGGGAACTATGGCTACACCTTC.

The chain uses TRBV7-8 and TRBJ2-1; 9 bases fit TRBD2. Germline CDR1 is SGHVS and CDR2 is FQNEAQ. Losses at the gene ends were 4 bases for V and 8 bases for J; bases not matched to a gene: 15. This CDR3 is 17 amino acids long. In DNA, the CDR3 is TGTGCCAGCAGCTCCCATGGAAATAGCGGGAGAGGCGATGAGCAGTTCTTC. This sequence encodes CASSSHGNSGRGDEQFF.

This chain uses TRBV15 with TRBJ1-4, with 8 nucleotides matching TRBD1. Germline V lookup: CDR1 LNHNV, CDR2 YYDKDF (reference sequence). The CDR3 loop spans 15 amino acids. The V gene end was trimmed by 0 bases and the J gene end by 12 bases; junction bases not matched to a gene: 9. CDR3 residues: CATSREYPPGGELFF. The CDR3 DNA sequence: TGTGCCACCAGCAGAGAGTATCCACCAGGGGGCGAACTGTTTTTT.

The rearrangement uses TRBV6-5 and TRBJ2-2; D is undetermined. This CDR3 has 14 amino acids. Looked up from germline, CDR1 is MNHEY and CDR2 is SVGAGI. Trimming cost V 1 base and J 2 bases, with 5 bases left between them. The CDR3 loop reads CASSYWLNTGELFF. CDR3 in DNA: TGTGCCAGCAGTTACTGGCTTAACACCGGGGAGCTGTTTTTT.

A remark on this clone: Because the CDR3's place on the DNA is in doubt, the DNA is left out and the CDR3 is given as listed by TCRdb. The rearrangement joins TRBV27 to TRBJ2-3; the table's D call, TRBD2, was not checked against the DNA. The CDR3 comprises 16 residues, both ends counted. Per the germline V gene, CDR1 is MNHEY and CDR2 is SMNVEV (reference sequence). This CDR3 reads CASSSSRGGSTDTQYF.

This clone was counted a single time. The gene calls are TRBV28 and TRBJ1-2; 7 bases map to TRBD1. This CDR3 is 13 amino acids long. Looked up from germline, CDR1 is MDHEN and CDR2 is SYDVKM. J gave up 5 bases and V 6 bases, and 6 bases lay outside the gene matches. DNA for the CDR3: TGTGCCAGCAGCTTAACAGGGGTATATGGCTACACCTTC. Its translation is CASSLTGVYGYTF.

The chain has TRBV9 and TRBJ2-7, with a possible D match to TRBD2 (6 bases). The V end was cut by 2 bases, the J end by 3 bases, with 15 bases between. The CDR3 spans 15 residues. Germline-derived CDR1 and CDR2 are SGDLS and YYNGEE. CDR3 sequence (DNA): TGTGCCAGCAGCGTGTCTTCGGGAGACCTCTACGAGCAGTACTTC. It translates to CASSVSSGDLYEQYF.

The rearrangement links TRBV7-9 to TRBJ1-4; D not certain. CDR1 and CDR2 from the germline V gene are SEHNR and FQNEAQ (reference sequence). V was clipped by 5 bases and J by 8 bases, with 9 bases between them. The CDR3 loop spans 12 amino acids. CDR3 amino acids: CASSERGEKLFF. The CDR3 region has the DNA TGTGCCAGCAGCGAGCGAGGCGAAAAACTGTTTTTT. Using reference TRBV7-9 and TRBJ1-4 for the parts outside the CDR3, the full variable domain is DTGVSQNPRHKITKRGQNVTFRCDPISEHNRLYWYRQTLGQGPEFLTYFQNEAQLEKSRLLSDRFSAERPKGSFSTLEIQRTEQGDSAMYLCASSERGEKLFFGSGTQLSVL.

V usage is TRBV27 and J usage is TRBJ2-7; TRBD2 matches 12 bases. Germline values: CDR1 MNHEY, CDR2 SMNVEV (reference sequence). Trimming removed 3 bases from V and 6 bases from J; junction bases left unmatched: 6. This CDR3 has 15 amino acids. DNA of the CDR3: TGTGCCAGCAGTTTTAGGACTAGCGGGAATACCGAGCAGTACTTC. It yields the protein CASSFRTSGNTEQYF.

The chain combines TRBV27 with TRBJ1-5; tentatively, D is TRBD1 (5 bases). With 3 bases removed from V and 0 bases from J, the gap between germline ends came to 18 bases. The CDR3 is made up of 18 amino acids. The V gene's germline CDR1 is MNHEY and CDR2 SMNVEV (reference sequence). As DNA, the CDR3 is TGTGCCAGCAGTTTTCGCAGATACCAGGGCTATAGCAATCAGCCCCAGCATTTT. Its translation is CASSFRRYQGYSNQPQHF.

V is TRBV9 and J is TRBJ2-1; D ambiguous. The germline V gene has CDR1 SGDLS and CDR2 YYNGEE. V was clipped by 0 bases and J by 6 bases, with 13 bases between them. The CDR3 spans 15 residues. The CDR3 is CASSVDPGPGNEQFF. The CDR3 DNA reads TGTGCCAGCAGCGTAGATCCTGGGCCTGGCAATGAGCAGTTCTTC.

This clone has just one count. The chain uses TRBV30 and TRBJ1-4; a weak D match, TRBD1 (5 bases). The CDR3 has 16 residues. V was cut by 1 base and J by 3 bases, with 15 bases left in between. CDR1 is GTSNPN, CDR2 SVGIG, per germline (reference sequence). CDR3 nucleotide sequence: TGTGCCTGGAGTGGGATACGACAGATTCCTAATGAAAAACTGTTTTTT. As protein: CAWSGIRQIPNEKLFF.

This rearrangement joins TRBV11-3 to TRBJ2-2; possible D gene TRBD1, 5 bases. V lost 1 base and J 6 bases, leaving 9 bases between the germline ends. Germline CDR1 and CDR2: SGHNT and YENEEA. The CDR3 length is 14 residues. CDR3 in amino acids: CASSLGGGSGELFF. The CDR3 DNA follows: TGTGCCAGCAGCTTAGGGGGCGGATCCGGGGAGCTGTTTTTT. The full variable domain, with the rest looked up from reference TRBV11-3 and TRBJ2-2, is EAGVVQSPRYKIIEKKQPVAFWCNPISGHNTLYWYLQNLGQGPELLIRYENEEAVDDSQLPKDRFSAERLKGVDSTLKIQPAELGDSAVYLCASSLGGGSGELFFGEGSRLTVL.

This chain uses TRBV28 with TRBJ2-1, with 9 bases matching TRBD2. The V and J ends lost 2 bases and 9 bases, in that order; junction bases with no gene match: 8. This CDR3 is built from 15 residues. Germline V gives CDR1 MDHEN, CDR2 SYDVKM. CDR3 in amino acids: CASSLGSSGTGEQFF. The CDR3 DNA follows: TGTGCCAGCAGTTTAGGGTCTAGCGGGACTGGTGAGCAGTTCTTC.

This clone came up a few times. This chain joins TRBV6-7 and TRBJ1-5; 12 bases align to TRBD1. TRBV6-7 is an ORF; its function is uncertain. V trimming: 7 bases; J trimming: 2 bases; junction bases outside the gene matches: 18. The CDR3 extends over 20 amino acids. The CDR3 is CASTHTNPGQGAQGNQPQHF. CDR3 in DNA: TGTGCCAGCACCCATACCAATCCGGGACAGGGGGCGCAGGGCAATCAGCCCCAGCATTTT.

The V gene is TRBV7-3, the J gene TRBJ1-6, with D perhaps TRBD1 (6 bases). The CDR3 spans 15 residues. V lost 5 bases, J lost 3 bases, and 11 bases lay in between. Germline V CDR1 and CDR2: SGHTA, FQGTGA. CDR3 coding DNA: TGTGCCAGCAGCCTGGGACATCTCTATAATTCACCCCTCCACTTT. Translated: CASSLGHLYNSPLHF.

V gene TRBV27 combines with J gene TRBJ2-7; TRBD2 aligns across 7 bases. Germline trimming cut 2 bases from V and 3 bases from J; bases unmatched to any gene: 7. Germline CDR1 MNHEY, CDR2 SMNVEV (reference sequence). There are 15 residues in the CDR3. The CDR3: CASSLGGAGYYEQYF. The DNA for the CDR3 is TGTGCCAGCAGTTTAGGCGGAGCGGGATACTACGAGCAGTACTTC.

The chain couples TRBV4-3 to TRBJ2-1, with 9 bases that match TRBD1. The germline CDR1 and CDR2 sequences are LGHNA and YSLEER. V trimming: 2 bases; J trimming: 8 bases; junction bases outside the gene matches: 10. The CDR3 length is 16 residues. The CDR3 sequence is CASSQQPGQGIYEQFF. The DNA of the CDR3 is TGCGCCAGCAGCCAACAACCGGGACAGGGTATCTATGAGCAGTTCTTC.

The chain combines TRBV3-1 (or the pseudogene TRBV3-2) with TRBJ1-4, with 11 bases lining up with TRBD1. Germline values: CDR1 LGHDT, CDR2 YNNKEL (reference sequence). V dropped 9 bases and J dropped 7; count of bases not matched to a gene: 4. The CDR3 is 13 residues long. Here the CDR3 reads CASMDRGREKLFF. CDR3 DNA sequence: TGTGCCAGTATGGACAGGGGGCGTGAAAAACTGTTTTTT.

In its sample, this clone was seen many times. The chain uses TRBV6-5 and TRBJ1-1; D possibly corresponds to TRBD1 (6 bases). The ends were cut back, 6 bases at V and 7 bases at J, with 12 bases in the middle. The length of the CDR3 is 12 residues. The germline gives CDR1 MNHEY, CDR2 SVGAGI. The CDR3: CASRTGRHEAFF. CDR3 coding DNA: TGTGCCAGCAGGACAGGACGCCATGAAGCTTTCTTT.

The rearrangement joins TRBV5-1 to TRBJ2-3; 7 bases agree with TRBD2. V shed 0 bases and J 2 bases; nucleotides not matched to a gene: 12. Per the germline V gene, CDR1 is SGHRS and CDR2 is YFSETQ. The CDR3 runs to 18 residues. The chain's CDR3 is CASSLARVGLGSTDTQYF. CDR3 in DNA: TGCGCCAGCAGCTTGGCCAGGGTTGGACTAGGTTCCACAGATACGCAGTATTTT.

The chain recombines TRBV4-2 with TRBJ1-2, with TRBD1 matching over 10 bases. The CDR3 loop spans 14 amino acids. Germline V gene lookup returns CDR1 LGHNA and CDR2 YNFKEQ. Trimming took 2 bases from V and 6 from J; bases not matched to a gene: 3. The CDR3 DNA reads as TGTGCCAGCAGCCAACGCGACAGGGGGCATGGCTACACCTTC. Its translation: CASSQRDRGHGYTF.

The rearrangement links TRBV3-1 (or the pseudogene TRBV3-2) to TRBJ2-7, with D perhaps matching TRBD2 (6 bases). The ends were cut back, 0 bases at V and 1 base at J, with 16 bases in the middle. The CDR3 is 17 residues long. Per germline, CDR1 LGHDT and CDR2 YNNKEL (reference sequence). CDR3 region: CASSQEKTGLPSYEQYF. In DNA form, the CDR3 reads TGTGCCAGCAGCCAAGAGAAGACGGGACTGCCATCCTACGAGCAGTACTTC.

The CDR3 sequence is CASSPVGQGYEQYF. CDR3 nucleotides: TGTGCCAGCAGTCCCGTGGGACAGGGGTACGAGCAGTACTTC. The rearrangement links TRBV27 to TRBJ2-7; TRBD1 matches 10 bases. Germline V gives CDR1 MNHEY, CDR2 SMNVEV (reference sequence). The trim removed 5 bases at V and 4 bases at J, leaving 5 bases unmatched. This CDR3 has 14 amino acids.

The chain is built from TRBV27 and TRBJ1-2, with 7 positions matching TRBD1. V lost 7 bases and J lost 2; bases outside the gene matches: 4. The CDR3 has 13 residues. Germline V gives CDR1 MNHEY, CDR2 SMNVEV (reference sequence). The CDR3 sequence is CASTSGQNYGYTF. CDR3 bases: TGTGCCAGCACTTCGGGACAGAACTATGGCTACACCTTC.

The gene calls are TRBV5-6 and TRBJ2-5; D is perhaps TRBD2 (6 bases). Germline lookup yields CDR1 SGHDT and CDR2 YYEEEE. The V gene lost 2 bases and the J gene lost 2 bases, with 13 bases spanning the gap. This CDR3 region has 15 residues. CDR3 loop: CASSLEGGWQETQYF. CDR3 sequence (DNA): TGTGCCAGCAGCTTAGAGGGAGGCTGGCAAGAGACCCAGTACTTC. The variable domain in full, with the rest retrieved from reference TRBV5-6 and TRBJ2-5, is DAGVTQSPTHLIKTRGQQVTLRCSPKSGHDTVSWYQQALGQGPQFIFQYYEEEERQRGNFPDRFSGHQFPNYSSELNVNALLLGDSALYLCASSLEGGWQETQYFGPGTRLLVL.

The gene calls are TRBV10-3 and TRBJ1-6; D possibly corresponds to TRBD1 (5 bases). CDR1 ENHRY and CDR2 SYGVKD come from the germline V gene. This CDR3 spans 14 amino acids. Trimming pared 2 bases from V and 10 bases from J, leaving 12 bases between. This CDR3 is CAISEGQGGSPLHF. The CDR3 nucleotides read TGTGCCATCAGTGAGGGGCAGGGTGGATCACCCCTCCACTTT.

V usage is TRBV19 and J usage is TRBJ2-3; 8 positions match TRBD2. Looked up from germline, CDR1 is LNHDA and CDR2 is SQIVND (reference sequence). J gave up 2 bases and V 4 bases, and 2 bases lay outside the gene matches. The CDR3 runs to 14 residues. CDR3 nucleotides: TGTGCCAGTAGTACGGGAGGGCACACAGATACGCAGTATTTT. The encoded protein is CASSTGGHTDTQYF. Full variable domain (outside the CDR3, taken from reference TRBV19 and TRBJ2-3): DGGITQSPKYLFRKEGQNVTLSCEQNLNHDAMYWYRQDPGQGLRLIYYSQIVNDFQKGDIAEGYSVSREKKESFPLTVTSAQKNPTAFYLCASSTGGHTDTQYFGPGTRLTVL.